These 26 T cell receptor beta chains were sequenced from one sample in a study of beta chain features in type 1 diabetes listed by TCRdb under 2018. Library creation used the immunoSEQ multiplex PCR assay. The High Capacity cDNA Reverse Transcription Kit was used to reverse transcribe all of the isolated RNA, meaning that expressed TCRB transcripts were what got sequenced. As stored in TCRdb, this immuneACCESS dataset retains in-frame rearrangements with V and J assigned. A fraction of the clones does not appear; measured against another copy, unresolved V genes explain less than half of the discrepancy, and the remainder lacks a known reason. Here the sample has about 130,000 clones; approximately 9.2% occur a single time. The ten biggest clones cover roughly 0.74% of the sample. Sequencing was done on a sample of central memory CD4+ T cells from blood. The receptors derive from a man aged 18 to 30 in good health.

The J gene is TRBJ2-7, the V gene TRBV4-3, with 11 bases fitting TRBD1. There are 15 residues in the CDR3. Germline lookup yields CDR1 LGHNA and CDR2 YSLEER. V dropped 4 bases and J dropped 3; count of bases not matched to a gene: 5. The CDR3: CASSRTGQGGYEQYF. Here the CDR3 DNA reads TGCGCCAGCAGCCGAACGGGACAGGGGGGCTACGAGCAGTACTTC.

The table lists this clone with a few counts. The chain links TRBV10-3 to TRBJ2-5, with TRBD1 as a possible D gene (6 bases). Germline V gives CDR1 ENHRY, CDR2 SYGVKD. Trimming pared 2 bases from V and 5 bases from J, leaving 6 bases between. The CDR3 runs 12 residues. In DNA form, the CDR3 reads TGTGCCATCAGTGAGGGACAGGAGACCCAGTACTTC. Translation: CAISEGQETQYF.

V is TRBV4-1 and J is TRBJ2-2; D gene uncertain. The CDR3 sequence is 15 residues long. Germline CDR1 MGHRA, CDR2 YSYEKL. Trimming removed 4 bases at V and 6 bases at J, with 15 bases between. The CDR3 here is CASSLHGSASGELFF. CDR3 DNA sequence: TGCGCCAGCAGCCTCCACGGGTCCGCTTCCGGGGAGCTGTTTTTT.

This clone showed up just a few times. V usage is TRBV18 and J usage is TRBJ2-2; 8 bases map to TRBD1. V trimming: 3 bases; J trimming: 3 bases; junction bases outside the gene matches: 6. This CDR3 spans 16 amino acids. From germline, CDR1 is KGHSH and CDR2 LQKENI. CDR3 protein: CASSPPDRADTGELFF. In nucleotides, the CDR3 is TGTGCCAGCTCACCGCCGGACAGGGCGGACACCGGGGAGCTGTTTTTT.

The gene calls are TRBV6-5 and TRBJ1-2; TRBD1 agrees at 7 bases. The CDR3 runs to 14 residues. V trimming: 6 bases; J trimming: 4 bases; junction bases outside the gene matches: 8. From germline, CDR1 is MNHEY and CDR2 SVGAGI. In DNA form, the CDR3 reads TGTGCCAGCAGGCCCTCCCAGGGGGGCTATGGCTACACCTTC. Translating it yields CASRPSQGGYGYTF.

This clone came up a few times. The CDR3 DNA reads as TGTGCCACCAGCAGAGATAAACAGGGAGGGGATGGCTACACCTTC. Its protein product is CATSRDKQGGDGYTF. V gene TRBV15 combines with J gene TRBJ1-2; possible D gene TRBD1, 6 bases. CDR3 length: 15 amino acids. V was shortened by 0 bases and J by 6 bases, with 14 bases between the two germline ends. Germline CDR1 and CDR2: LNHNV and YYDKDF (reference sequence).

Only a few counts were recorded for this clone. The chain combines TRBV6-6 with TRBJ1-5; TRBD1 agrees at 7 bases. The V and J ends lost 6 bases and 5 bases, in that order; junction bases with no gene match: 7. In germline, CDR1 is MNHNY, CDR2 SVGAGI (reference sequence). The CDR3 is made up of 14 amino acids. This chain's CDR3 is CASSRQGPDQPQHF. The DNA of the CDR3 is TGTGCCAGCAGCCGACAGGGACCAGATCAGCCCCAGCATTTT.

This sequence joins TRBV7-9 and TRBJ1-5; 7 bases match TRBD1. The CDR3 runs to 14 residues. V was clipped by 5 bases and J by 6 bases; unmatched bases: 7. Germline assignment: CDR1 SEHNR and CDR2 FQNEAQ (reference sequence). The CDR3 DNA follows: TGTGCCAGCAGCCAGGGGGGACAAGCTCAGCCCCAGCATTTT. The encoded protein is CASSQGGQAQPQHF.

The sample holds a few counts of this clone. Germline and junction disagree at one end, which may indicate a read error. The V call is TRBV10-3, the J call TRBJ1-6, with D possibly being TRBD1 (6 bases). The V gene's germline CDR1 is ENHRY and CDR2 SYGVKD. The CDR3 extends over 14 amino acids. The CDR3 DNA reads as TGTGCCAGCAGTTACAACAGGGCGAGTTCACCCCTCCACTTT. Translation: CASSYNRASSPLHF.

The table lists this clone with a few counts. This rearrangement joins TRBV7-2 to TRBJ1-5; D possibly corresponds to TRBD1 (5 bases). The CDR3 extends over 14 amino acids. V was pared by 6 bases and J by 6 bases, with 15 bases between. Germline CDR1 SGHTA, CDR2 FQGNSA. The CDR3 bases are TGTGCCAGCAGGTCCGGGGGGGATAGTCAGCCCCAGCATTTT. It is translated as CASRSGGDSQPQHF.

The J gene is TRBJ2-1, the V gene TRBV19; 9 nucleotides agree with TRBD1. Germline V gene data show CDR1 as LNHDA and CDR2 as SQIVND (reference sequence). The CDR3 is 15 residues long. J was trimmed by 2 bases and V by 4 bases; bases with no gene match: 3. For the CDR3, the DNA is TGTGCCAGTAGTAAGGGACAGGGAACCTACAATGAGCAGTTCTTC. Translating it yields CASSKGQGTYNEQFF.

CDR3 DNA sequence: TGTGCCATCAGTGCCGGTTCCTACGAGCAGTACTTC. This gives the protein CAISAGSYEQYF. This sequence joins TRBV10-3 and TRBJ2-7; D uncertain. The germline V gene has CDR1 ENHRY and CDR2 SYGVKD. Trimming stripped 4 bases from V and 1 base from J, with 5 bases between. The CDR3 spans 12 residues.

This clone was detected only a few times. The chain has TRBV18 and TRBJ2-7; 7 nucleotides line up with TRBD2. CDR3 size: 13 residues. J gave up 5 bases and V 3 bases, and 4 bases lay outside the gene matches. Looked up from germline, CDR1 is KGHSH and CDR2 is LQKENI. CDR3 nucleotides: TGTGCCAGCTCACCGAGCCGGGGGGACGAGCAGTACTTC. It specifies CASSPSRGDEQYF.

The chain joins TRBV7-9 to TRBJ1-1; D ambiguous. Trimming removed 0 bases at V and 1 base at J, with 6 bases between. Germline V CDR1 and CDR2: SEHNR, FQNEAQ (reference sequence). The CDR3 extends over 14 amino acids. The CDR3 reads CASSLARANTEAFF. Here the CDR3 DNA reads TGTGCCAGCAGCTTAGCGCGAGCGAACACTGAAGCTTTCTTT.

This clone was seen a handful of times. V and J are TRBV12-5 and TRBJ2-5; 8 bases fit TRBD1. The V gene's germline CDR1 is LGHNT and CDR2 FRNRAP. Trimming removed 1 base from V and 1 base from J; junction bases left unmatched: 14. This CDR3 region has 19 residues. CDR3 sequence: CASGLGPDGQGSLQETQYF. The CDR3 DNA reads TGTGCTAGTGGTTTGGGGCCAGACGGACAGGGAAGTCTCCAAGAGACCCAGTACTTC. The full variable domain, with the rest looked up from reference TRBV12-5 and TRBJ2-5, is DARVTQTPRHKVTEMGQEVTMRCQPILGHNTVFWYRQTMMQGLELLAYFRNRAPLDDSGMPKDRFSAEMPDATLATLKIQPSEPRDSAVYFCASGLGPDGQGSLQETQYFGPGTRLLVL.

V is TRBV9 and J is TRBJ2-1; 7 bases are a match to TRBD1. This CDR3 is 14 amino acids long. V shed 4 bases and J 8 bases; nucleotides not matched to a gene: 9. The germline V gene has CDR1 SGDLS and CDR2 YYNGEE. CDR3 DNA sequence: TGTGCCAGCAGCCCTGGACAGGATGACGATGAGCAGTTCTTC. Protein: CASSPGQDDDEQFF.

This clone occurred many times. V is TRBV7-2 and J is TRBJ2-5, with 10 bases fitting TRBD1. V was clipped by 7 bases and J by 9 bases; unmatched bases: 14. Germline V CDR1 and CDR2: SGHTA, FQGNSA. This CDR3 comprises 15 residues. The CDR3 DNA reads TGTGCCAGCACCAACGCCGGGACAGGGGTTTCGGCCCAGTACTTC. Protein: CASTNAGTGVSAQYF.

This clone was seen a handful of times. The genes are TRBV7-3 and TRBJ2-7; 10 bases agree with TRBD2. The CDR3 covers 16 residues. After removal of 5 bases from V and 6 bases from J, the junction contained 13 bases not matched to a gene. Germline CDR1 is SGHTA and CDR2 is FQGTGA. DNA for the CDR3: TGTGCCAGCAGCCTCCTCCAGCGGGGGGGAACGGGCGAGCAGTACTTC. It specifies CASSLLQRGGTGEQYF.

The CDR3 spells CASRGTAVWDSPLHF. The CDR3 DNA reads TGTGCCAGCAGGGGAACAGCGGTGTGGGATTCACCCCTCCACTTT. The chain is built from TRBV2 and TRBJ1-6; D gene uncertain. V was trimmed by 6 bases and J by 8 bases, leaving 17 bases between them. The CDR3 is 15 residues long. Germline V lookup: CDR1 SNHLY, CDR2 FYNNEI.

V and J are TRBV30 and TRBJ2-7, with 9 bases identical to TRBD1. Germline V gene lookup returns CDR1 GTSNPN and CDR2 SVGIG (reference sequence). The CDR3 is 14 amino acids. V was clipped by 5 bases and J by 6 bases; unmatched bases: 11. CDR3 DNA: TGTGCCTGGGGGTCCGGGACAGGGCGGCCCGAGCAGTACTTC. Protein product: CAWGSGTGRPEQYF.

The chain links TRBV18 to TRBJ2-1; 8 bases fit TRBD1. V dropped 4 bases and J dropped 15; count of bases not matched to a gene: 17. The CDR3 totals 15 residues. Germline V gene data show CDR1 as KGHSH and CDR2 as LQKENI. CDR3 in amino acids: CASSLPGQAKESRFF. The CDR3 nucleotides read TGTGCCAGCTCACTGCCGGGACAGGCAAAGGAGTCTCGGTTCTTC.

In this sample, this clone turned up a few times. CDR3 in amino acids: CASSARRGGGYTF. CDR3 DNA: TGTGCCAGCAGCGCCAGGCGGGGAGGCGGCTACACCTTC. The chain recombines TRBV6-5 with TRBJ1-2, with unresolved D. The CDR3 is 13 amino acids. V was trimmed by 6 bases and J by 8 bases, leaving 16 bases between them. Germline V gene sequence: CDR1 MNHEY, CDR2 SVGAGI.

There are a few counts of this clone. The chain carries TRBV6-1 and TRBJ2-5; D unresolved. The CDR3 extends over 13 amino acids. Per the germline V gene, CDR1 is MNHNS and CDR2 is SASEGT. Trimming took 10 bases from V and 1 from J, leaving 13 bases between them. The CDR3 reads CAIPVGAQETQYF. CDR3 bases: TGTGCCATCCCGGTAGGAGCCCAAGAGACCCAGTACTTC.

This CDR3 reads CAWAASPADNEQFF. The DNA of the CDR3 is TGTGCCTGGGCGGCTAGCCCTGCCGACAATGAGCAGTTCTTC. The V call is TRBV30, the J call TRBJ2-1, with D possibly matching TRBD2 (5 bases). Germline V CDR1 and CDR2: GTSNPN, SVGIG (reference sequence). The germline V and J ends were trimmed by 5 bases and 5 bases, with 16 bases remaining between them. The CDR3 covers 14 residues.

Concerning this clone: Likely a read error: the CDR3 ends without its conserved phenylalanine or tryptophan. No DNA is shown, since the ends of the CDR3 on it are uncertain; the CDR3 is the one TCRdb lists. This chain links TRBV3-2 with TRBJ1-1; the table's D call, TRBD1, has no DNA check behind it. TRBV3-2 is marked as a pseudogene. The CDR3 is made up of 9 amino acids, end residues included. The CDR3 region is CASSQGATR.

This clone was recorded a few times. This chain uses TRBV20-1 with TRBJ1-1, with unresolved D. This CDR3 contains 11 residues. Per the germline V gene, CDR1 is DFQATT and CDR2 is SNEGSKA (reference sequence). The germline V and J ends were trimmed by 6 bases and 1 base, with 6 bases remaining between them. The CDR3 loop is CSADKNTEAFF. The DNA for the CDR3 is TGCAGTGCCGACAAGAACACTGAAGCTTTCTTT.